This T cell receptor beta chain was captured by sequencing in a study of control samples from healthy donors and cancer patients. The assay was immunoSEQ multiplex PCR, and TCRdb's table has in-frame clones only and misses some. Seen here are about 230,000 clones, about four fifths observed once, and the top ten hold 10% to 15%. Germline assignment: CDR1 MNHNY and CDR2 SVGAGI (reference sequence). There are 14 residues in the CDR3. V dropped 8 bases and J dropped 5 bases, with 19 bases sitting between them. V and J are TRBV6-6 and TRBJ2-7; either TRBD1 or TRBD2 may supply D (5 bases each). The receptor's source is an older woman with lung cancer. The sample comprised PBMCs. The CDR3 region is CASSSGVRGHEQYF. DNA for the CDR3: TGTGCCAGCTCCTCCGGGGTAAGGGGCCACGAGCAGTACTTC.